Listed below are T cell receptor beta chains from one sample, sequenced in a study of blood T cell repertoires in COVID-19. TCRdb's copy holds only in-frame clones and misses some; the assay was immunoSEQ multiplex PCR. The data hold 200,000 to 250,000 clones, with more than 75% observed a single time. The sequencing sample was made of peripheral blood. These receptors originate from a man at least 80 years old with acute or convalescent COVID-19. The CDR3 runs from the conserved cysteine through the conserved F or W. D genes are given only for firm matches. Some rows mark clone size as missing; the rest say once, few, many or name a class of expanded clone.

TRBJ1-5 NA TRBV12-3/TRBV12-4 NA TGTGCCAGCAGTTTCAATAGCAATCAGCCCCAGCATTTT CASSFNSNQPQHF
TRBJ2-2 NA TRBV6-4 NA TGTGCCAGCAGTCGGGATTCGAACACCGGGGAGCTGTTTTTT CASSRDSNTGELFF
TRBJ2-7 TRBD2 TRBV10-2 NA TGCGCCAGCAGTGATCTTAGCGGGATCCCCCTCTCTCACCGCGAGCAGTACTTC CASSDLSGIPLSHREQYF
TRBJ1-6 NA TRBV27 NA TGTGCCAGCAGCCCTAGGACAGCCTATAATTCACCCCTCCACTTT CASSPRTAYNSPLHF
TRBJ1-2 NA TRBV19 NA TGTGCCAGTAGATTGGCGAGGGACTATGGCTACACCTTC CASRLARDYGYTF
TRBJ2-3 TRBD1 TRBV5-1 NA TGCGCCAGCAGGCTCGACAGGGGGCTAGATACGCAGTATTTT CASRLDRGLDTQYF
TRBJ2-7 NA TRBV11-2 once TGTGCCAGCAGCCCCGTAACTGGTCTCTCCTACGAGCAGTACTTC CASSPVTGLSYEQYF
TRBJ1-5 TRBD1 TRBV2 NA TGTGCCAGCGACACCGGGACAGGGGAATATCAGCCCCAGCATTTT CASDTGTGEYQPQHF
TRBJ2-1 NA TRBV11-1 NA TGTGCCAGCAGCTTTGGCAGTCCCAATGAGCAGTTCTTC CASSFGSPNEQFF
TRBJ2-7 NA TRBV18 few TGTGCCAGCTCGACTAATACTTACGAGCAGTACTTC CASSTNTYEQYF
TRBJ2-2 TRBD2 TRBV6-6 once TGTGCCAGCAGACAAGGACTAGCGGTCACCGGGGAGCTGTTTTTT CASRQGLAVTGELFF
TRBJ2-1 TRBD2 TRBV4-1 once TGCGCCAGCAGCCAAGGAGGCCGGACTAGATACAATGAGCAGTTCTTC CASSQGGRTRYNEQFF
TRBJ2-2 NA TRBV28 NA TGTGCCAGCAGTTCGGGACAAACGAACACCGGGGAGCTGTTTTTT CASSSGQTNTGELFF
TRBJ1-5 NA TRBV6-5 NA TGTGCCAGCAGTCCACAGAGCAATCAGCCCCAGCATTTT CASSPQSNQPQHF
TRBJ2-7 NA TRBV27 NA TGTGCCAGCAGAGATACAGGAACGCACGAGCAGTACTTC CASRDTGTHEQYF
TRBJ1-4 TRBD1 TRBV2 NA TGTGCCAGCAGGGCCCCCGGGACAGGGGTCGAAAAACTGTTTTTT CASRAPGTGVEKLFF
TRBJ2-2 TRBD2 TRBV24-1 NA TGTGCCACCAGTGATCCTAGCGGGAGAACCGGCGGGGAGCTGTTTTTT CATSDPSGRTGGELFF
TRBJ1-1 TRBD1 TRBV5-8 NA TGTGCCAGCAGCTTGGCTTTTCGGACAGGGGGAGCGGGGGCTTTCTTT CASSLAFRTGGAGAFF
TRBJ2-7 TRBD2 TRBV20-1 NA TGCAGTGCCAGTAGCGGGAGGGCCCCATACGAGCAGTACTTC CSASSGRAPYEQYF
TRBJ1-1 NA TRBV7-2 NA TGTGCCAGCATCCCCCCACTGAACGCCCGGGGAACTGAAGCTTTCTTT CASIPPLNARGTEAFF
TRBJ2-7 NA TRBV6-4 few TGTGCCAGCAGTGCGGAGGGATCGGGCGAGCAGTACTTC CASSAEGSGEQYF
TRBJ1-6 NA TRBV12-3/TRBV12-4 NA TGTGCCAGCAACCGGTACTATAATTCACCCCTCCACTTT CASNRYYNSPLHF
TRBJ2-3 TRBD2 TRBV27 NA TGTGCCAGCAGACGTCGACTAGCGGGAGGTTTCACAGATACGCAGTATTTT CASRRRLAGGFTDTQYF
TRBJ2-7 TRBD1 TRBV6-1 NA TGTGCCAGCAGTGAAGAAGGAAGGACAGGTACCTACGAGCAGTACTTC CASSEEGRTGTYEQYF
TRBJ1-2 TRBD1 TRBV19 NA TGTGCCAGTCTTGGACAGGGCCTTCTCAATTCTAACTATGGCTACACCTTC CASLGQGLLNSNYGYTF
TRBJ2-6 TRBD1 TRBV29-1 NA TGCAGCGTTCACTTACAGGGGTCTGGGGCCAACGTCCTGACTTTC CSVHLQGSGANVLTF
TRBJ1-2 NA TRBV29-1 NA TGCAGCGTCCGGGACTATGGCTACACCTTC CSVRDYGYTF
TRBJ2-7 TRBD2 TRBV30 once TGTGCCTGGAGTGCCCAAGCGCGGGGGGTCTACGAGCAGTACTTC CAWSAQARGVYEQYF
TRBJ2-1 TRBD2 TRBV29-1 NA TGCAGCGTTGAGCCCCGACTAGCGGGAGGGCCTGGGGATGAGCAGTTCTTC CSVEPRLAGGPGDEQFF
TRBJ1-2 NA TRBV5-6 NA TGTGCCAGCAGCTTGCAGGGCTATGGCTACACCTTC CASSLQGYGYTF
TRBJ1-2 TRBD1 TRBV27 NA TGTGCCAGCAGAGCAGGGACAGTAGCTAACTATGGCTACACCTTC CASRAGTVANYGYTF
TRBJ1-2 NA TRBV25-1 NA TGTGCCAGCAGTGAAAGAAGCGGGTACGCTAACTATGGCTACACCTTC CASSERSGYANYGYTF
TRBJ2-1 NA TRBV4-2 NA TGTGCCAGCAGCCCTCAAGGTCGAGGCCAGATTGTACAGTTCTTC CASSPQGRGQIVQFF
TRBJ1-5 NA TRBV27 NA TGTGCCAGCAGTTTATCCGGGGGGCTGAGCAATCAGCCCCAGCATTTT CASSLSGGLSNQPQHF
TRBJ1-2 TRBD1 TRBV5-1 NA TGCGCCAGCAGCTTGGCCTCAGGGACAGCCTATGGCTACACCTTC CASSLASGTAYGYTF
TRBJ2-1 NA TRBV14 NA TGTGCCAGCAGCCAAGACAGGGGACCCTACAATGAGCAGTTCTTC CASSQDRGPYNEQFF
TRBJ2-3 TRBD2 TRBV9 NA TGTGCCAGCAGCGTAGGGACTAGCGGAAGGTCTAGCACAGATACGCAGTATTTT CASSVGTSGRSSTDTQYF
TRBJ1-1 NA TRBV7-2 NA TGTGCCAGCAGCTTAGTTGCGGACATGAACACTGAAGCTTTCTTT CASSLVADMNTEAFF
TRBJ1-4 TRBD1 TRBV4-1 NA TGCGCCAGCACCTACGCGGTAGGGGGCGCCGACGAAAAACTGTTTTTT CASTYAVGGADEKLFF
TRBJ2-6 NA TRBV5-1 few TGCGCCTCCTCTCGTATCTCTGGGGCCAACGTCCTGACTTTC CASSRISGANVLTF
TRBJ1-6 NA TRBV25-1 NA TGTGCCAGCAGTGCGTTCAGGGGAAGTAATTCACCCCTCCACTTT CASSAFRGSNSPLHF
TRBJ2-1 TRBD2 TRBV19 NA TGTGCCAGTAGTATAGCAGCGGGAGGGTACAATGAGCAGTTCTTC CASSIAAGGYNEQFF
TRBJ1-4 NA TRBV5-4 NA TGTGCCAGCAGCTTGGACGCCGAGCAAAAACTGTTTTTT CASSLDAEQKLFF
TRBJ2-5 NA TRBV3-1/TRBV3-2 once TGTGCCAGCAGCCAAGGAGGACTGGGCGAGACCCAGTACTTC CASSQGGLGETQYF
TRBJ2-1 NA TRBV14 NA TGTGCCAGCAGCCAAGATTGGCTGAGGGCCTGGAATGAGCAGTTCTTC CASSQDWLRAWNEQFF
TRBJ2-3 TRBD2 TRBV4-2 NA TGTGCCAGCAGCCAAGGACCGGGAGGGACTAGCACAGATACGCAGTATTTT CASSQGPGGTSTDTQYF
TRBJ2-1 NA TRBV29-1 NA TGCAGCGCCTCAGAGGACAGTTACAATGAGCAGTTCTTC CSASEDSYNEQFF
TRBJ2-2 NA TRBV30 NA TGTGCCTGGAGTAGTGGCGGGACGAACACCGGGGAGCTGTTTTTT CAWSSGGTNTGELFF
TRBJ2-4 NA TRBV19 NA TGTGCCAGTAGTATGAACAGGCAGCTAAACATTCAGTACTTC CASSMNRQLNIQYF
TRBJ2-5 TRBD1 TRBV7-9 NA TGTGCCAGCAGCTTGGGGACAGGGGTCCAAGAGACCCAGTACTTC CASSLGTGVQETQYF
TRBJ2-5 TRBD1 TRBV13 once TGTGCCAGCAGCCTTCCGGGACAGGAAGAGACCCAGTACTTC CASSLPGQEETQYF
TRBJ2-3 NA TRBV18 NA TGTGCCAGCTCAGCGGGACAGTTTATCACAGATACGCAGTATTTT CASSAGQFITDTQYF
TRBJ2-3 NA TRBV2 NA TGTGCCAGCAGTGAAAGAAACAGGAGGGCAGATACGCAGTATTTT CASSERNRRADTQYF